This T cell receptor beta chain was recorded in a study of shared clonotypes between healthy human individuals. The CDR3 runs 11 residues. In germline, CDR1 is MDHEN, CDR2 SYDVKM. Trimming pared 2 bases from V and 13 bases from J, leaving 9 bases between. This table comes from immunoSEQ multiplex PCR, and its TCRdb copy is limited to in-frame clones, with some not included. This sample has 2 million to 2.5 million clones; 80% to 95% occur once, and the top ten carry roughly 0.34%. This chain uses TRBV28 with TRBJ2-1; D ambiguous. Specimen: naive CD4+ T cells from PBMCs. Subset noted: CD45RA+ positively selected. This receptor was obtained from a man between 18 and 29 years old in good health. Some clones in this sample may be carry-over from other donors' samples. The CDR3 loop reads CASSLVGVQFF. The CDR3 DNA is TGTGCCAGCAGTTTAGTGGGTGTACAGTTCTTC. Together with reference TRBV28 and TRBJ2-1, the CDR3 gives the full variable domain: DVKVTQSSRYLVKRTGEKVFLECVQDMDHENMFWYRQDPGLGLRLIYFSYDVKMKEKGDIPEGYSVSREKKERFSLILESASTNQTSMYLCASSLVGVQFFGPGTRLTVL.